This T cell receptor (beta chain) came from a study of control samples from healthy donors and cancer patients (TCRdb year 2020). This clone was detected only once. Its cognate antigen has yet to be identified. One base away there is no much larger clone; base qualities are not given. Library preparation used the immunoSEQ multiplex PCR assay. Here the immuneACCESS table is served through TCRdb, limited to in-frame sequences with V and J called. Missing clones are a known gap in these copies; in checked studies unresolved V genes cover under half, and the rest lacks a known reason. In all, the sample holds more than 150,000 clones, and about 93% of those were seen once. Over 1.3% of the sample goes to the ten largest clones. CDR3 length: 15 amino acids, cysteine to phenylalanine. CDR3 DNA only is kept here, 45 bases in frame from base 1. CDR1 and CDR2 are drawn from the germline V gene: MDHEN, SYDVKM. A distance of 19 bases separates the germline ends of V and J, which lose 8 bases and 6 bases respectively.

Recombination joined TRBV28 with TRBJ1-4, with no reliable assignment of the D segment. The TCR comes from a man between 18 and 29 years old in good health. Sequencing used blood. The DNA is as follows: TGTGCCAGCTACCCTACTGGGCCCGGCCATGAAAAACTGTTTTTT. This encodes CASYPTGPGHEKLFF.